The TCR beta chain under discussion was sequenced for a study of blood T cell repertoires in COVID-19. The overall study: Samples representing acute and convalescent COVID-19 were sourced from the United States, Italy and Spain. PBMCs, B-cell-depleted T cells, or T cells provided the cDNA or gDNA that made up the material.

Per the original methods: Reference gene primer amplification gave estimated nucleated cell counts. TCRdb keeps only in-frame clones here, not all; method: immunoSEQ multiplex PCR. The V and J calls and the clone size are those of that table, but D and trimming were determined from the DNA. Counted here are about 98,000 clones, about 80% occurring once; the ten biggest clones make up approximately 25%. This clone appeared a few times. The CDR3 runs to 15 residues. Germline V gene lookup returns CDR1 SNHLY and CDR2 FYNNEI. V was clipped by 5 bases and J by 0 bases; unmatched bases: 4. What was sequenced was peripheral blood. V and J are TRBV2 and TRBJ2-1, with 7 positions matching TRBD2. The receptor comes from a man between 70 and 80 years old with acute or convalescent COVID-19. This CDR3 is CASSPLANSYNEQFF. In DNA form, the CDR3 reads TGTGCCAGCAGTCCACTAGCGAACTCCTACAATGAGCAGTTCTTC.